This paragraph reports one TCR beta chain. Its antigen remains unknown. This CDR3 is built from 17 residues. V dropped 0 bases and J dropped 6; count of bases not matched to a gene: 9. Germline V lookup: CDR1 SNHLY, CDR2 FYNNEI. This entry comes from a study of shared clonotypes between healthy human individuals. Study in general: Two women and three men aged 18 to 49 served as donors.

Overall study findings and caveats: Among donors, sharing of clonotypes was expected to be affected by sequencing depth. The sole specimen, blood, was sampled, and tissue repertoires likely differ.

Method: immunoSEQ multiplex PCR; TCRdb's copy keeps in-frame clones and lacks some. The data show some 320,000 clones, 80% to 90% seen once. This sequence originates from a man between 18 and 29 years old in good health. The V call is TRBV2, the J call TRBJ2-7, with TRBD2 matching 12 bases. Sequenced: memory CD8+ T cells sorted from blood. Subset specified: CD45RO+ cells pooled with CCR7-negative TemRA cells. For the CDR3, the DNA is TGTGCCAGCAGTGAAGCCTGGACTAGCGGGACCTCCCTCGAGCAGTACTTC. This translates into CASSEAWTSGTSLEQYF.